The 25 T cell receptor beta chains listed next were all sequenced from one sample in a study of T cell responses to AZD1222 COVID-19 vaccine. Method: immunoSEQ multiplex PCR; TCRdb's copy keeps in-frame clones and lacks some. The sample lists fewer than 200,000 clones, around 90% occurring once. This specimen consisted of peripheral blood, obtained on day 0 of AZD1222 vaccination. These receptor sequences come from an adult in good health.

The chain links TRBV28 to TRBJ2-2; 12 bases fit TRBD2. Germline lookup yields CDR1 MDHEN and CDR2 SYDVKM. The CDR3 has 16 residues. The V gene end was trimmed by 6 bases and the J gene end by 3 bases; junction bases not matched to a gene: 5. DNA for the CDR3: TGTGCCAGCAGCCTGACTAGCGGGGGACACACCGGGGAGCTGTTTTTT. It codes for CASSLTSGGHTGELFF.

The V call is TRBV4-2, the J call TRBJ2-2, with 11 bases that match TRBD2. Germline CDR1 LGHNA, CDR2 YNFKEQ. The CDR3 extends over 15 amino acids. Unmatched junction bases numbered 1, after V lost 4 bases and J lost 3 bases. CDR3 in DNA: TGTGCCAGCAGCCTACTAGCGGGGGACACCGGGGAGCTGTTTTTT. This codes for CASSLLAGDTGELFF.

The chain has TRBV29-1 and TRBJ2-7, with D perhaps being TRBD1 or TRBD2 (5 bases each). The CDR3 has 13 residues. The germline V gene encodes CDR1 SQVTM and CDR2 ANQGSEA. The CDR3 loop reads CRPGGPWNTEQYF. In DNA, the CDR3 is TGCAGGCCTGGGGGTCCCTGGAACACGGAGCAGTACTTC.

V gene TRBV30 combines with J gene TRBJ2-7; 8 positions agree with TRBD1. Germline CDR1 is GTSNPN and CDR2 is SVGIG (reference sequence). The CDR3 is 13 amino acids. V lost 0 bases, J lost 2 bases, and 0 bases stayed unmatched. CDR3 nucleotide sequence: TGTGCCTGGAGTGTGGGACAGGCCTACGAGCAGTACTTC. Its translation: CAWSVGQAYEQYF.

This chain uses TRBV19 with TRBJ2-3; TRBD1 is a possible D gene (7 bases). V shed 3 bases and J shed 0 bases, with 19 bases lying between them. Germline V CDR1 and CDR2: LNHDA, SQIVND (reference sequence). This CDR3 has 18 residues. CDR3 region: CASSIRGQGGTSTDTQYF. The CDR3 region has the DNA TGTGCCAGTAGTATTCGTGGTCAGGGGGGCACTAGCACAGATACGCAGTATTTT. Looking up the rest from reference TRBV19 and TRBJ2-3 gives the full variable domain: DGGITQSPKYLFRKEGQNVTLSCEQNLNHDAMYWYRQDPGQGLRLIYYSQIVNDFQKGDIAEGYSVSREKKESFPLTVTSAQKNPTAFYLCASSIRGQGGTSTDTQYFGPGTRLTVL.

The chain carries TRBV27 and TRBJ1-1; D is ambiguous. Trimming shortened V by 2 bases and J by 7 bases, and 11 bases separated the two germline ends. This CDR3 has 13 amino acids. Germline CDR1 reads MNHEY; CDR2 reads SMNVEV (reference sequence). CDR3 protein: CASSLDGRGEAFF. The CDR3 DNA sequence: TGTGCCAGCAGTTTAGATGGACGGGGTGAAGCTTTCTTT.

The chain employs TRBV28 and TRBJ1-2; TRBD1 agrees at 12 bases. Germline assignment: CDR1 MDHEN and CDR2 SYDVKM. The CDR3 has 16 amino acids. The J segment lost 4 bases and the V segment lost 6 bases, leaving 9 bases of the junction unmatched. Here the CDR3 reads CASSQGTGGGSYGYTF. The CDR3 DNA follows: TGTGCCAGCAGCCAAGGGACAGGGGGCGGTAGCTATGGCTACACCTTC.

The chain carries TRBV6-6 and TRBJ1-1; a possible D gene is TRBD1 (6 bases). Germline-derived CDR1 and CDR2 are MNHNY and SVGAGI (reference sequence). The CDR3 is made up of 13 amino acids. V was clipped by 6 bases and J by 9 bases, with 17 bases between them. The CDR3 loop is CASSGGGLQKAFF. The CDR3 DNA reads TGTGCCAGCAGCGGCGGGGGGCTGCAAAAAGCTTTCTTT.

The V call is TRBV28, the J call TRBJ1-2; 7 positions agree with TRBD1. The V gene's germline CDR1 is MDHEN and CDR2 SYDVKM. With 6 bases clipped from V and 6 bases from J, the junction kept 10 bases outside the gene matches. The CDR3 spans 14 residues. The CDR3 DNA is TGTGCCAGCAGCAACTCGGACAGGAAGAATGGCTACACCTTC. Translating it yields CASSNSDRKNGYTF.

The genes are TRBV19 and TRBJ2-1; possible D gene TRBD1, 7 bases. The CDR3 is 15 residues long. CDR1 is LNHDA, CDR2 SQIVND, per germline (reference sequence). The ends were cut back, 3 bases at V and 10 bases at J, with 19 bases in the middle. This CDR3 reads CASSIAHPSGGEQFF. The CDR3 DNA sequence: TGTGCCAGTAGTATCGCGCATCCCTCAGGGGGGGAGCAGTTCTTC. Full variable domain (rest looked up from reference TRBV19 and TRBJ2-1): DGGITQSPKYLFRKEGQNVTLSCEQNLNHDAMYWYRQDPGQGLRLIYYSQIVNDFQKGDIAEGYSVSREKKESFPLTVTSAQKNPTAFYLCASSIAHPSGGEQFFGPGTRLTVL.

This chain connects TRBV19 to TRBJ1-6; 7 nucleotides match TRBD1. V lost 7 bases and J lost 0; bases outside the gene matches: 9. The CDR3 has 17 residues. Germline V gene sequence: CDR1 LNHDA, CDR2 SQIVND (reference sequence). Here the CDR3 DNA reads TGTGCCAGTACCCCGGACAGGACGAGCTCCTATAATTCACCCCTCCACTTT. Protein product: CASTPDRTSSYNSPLHF.

V gene TRBV28 combines with J gene TRBJ1-2, with D possibly TRBD1 on 5 matching bases. CDR1 and CDR2 (germline): MDHEN, SYDVKM. The CDR3 contains 13 residues. The V end was cut by 3 bases, the J end by 4 bases, with 9 bases between. The CDR3 nucleotides read TGTGCCAGCAGTTTGGAGGGGACCTATGGCTACACCTTC. Its translation: CASSLEGTYGYTF.

The rearrangement uses TRBV19 and TRBJ1-2, with 7 bases identical to TRBD1. V lost 4 bases and J lost 2; bases outside the gene matches: 7. Germline V gene sequence: CDR1 LNHDA, CDR2 SQIVND (reference sequence). This CDR3 is 15 amino acids long. In DNA, the CDR3 is TGTGCCAGTAGTACATGGGACAGCGGCAACTATGGCTACACCTTC. Protein sequence: CASSTWDSGNYGYTF.

The gene calls are TRBV7-9 and TRBJ2-2, with D possibly being TRBD1 (5 bases). V lost 2 bases, J lost 0 bases, and 16 bases lay in between. Germline CDR1 is SEHNR and CDR2 is FQNEAQ (reference sequence). The CDR3 is 18 amino acids. CDR3 in amino acids: CASSLLGRAGPNTGELFF. The CDR3 region has the DNA TGTGCCAGCAGCTTACTGGGTCGGGCAGGGCCGAACACCGGGGAGCTGTTTTTT.

The J gene is TRBJ2-2, the V gene TRBV6-6; a possible D gene is TRBD2 (5 bases). The V gene's germline CDR1 is MNHNY and CDR2 SVGAGI (reference sequence). The CDR3 extends over 14 amino acids. The V end was cut by 6 bases, the J end by 5 bases, with 13 bases between. Written as DNA, the CDR3 is TGTGCCAGCAGGCTAATCCGGGAAACCGGGGAGCTGTTTTTT. This gives the protein CASRLIRETGELFF.

This clone was recorded only once. This chain links TRBV3-1 (or the pseudogene TRBV3-2) with TRBJ1-2; unclear D gene. This CDR3 is built from 12 residues. CDR1 is LGHDT, CDR2 YNNKEL, per germline (reference sequence). Between the trimmed V and J ends, which lost 4 bases and 7 bases, there was a span of 10 bases. The CDR3 loop reads CASSLWDVGYTF. The CDR3 bases are TGTGCCAGCAGCCTTTGGGATGTTGGCTACACCTTC.

This clone appeared a few times. The chain carries TRBV19 and TRBJ2-5; perhaps TRBD2 as D (5 bases). Germline V lookup: CDR1 LNHDA, CDR2 SQIVND (reference sequence). This CDR3 has 12 amino acids. V was clipped by 1 base and J by 7 bases, with 7 bases between them. The CDR3 region is CASSIGRGTQYF. The DNA of the CDR3 is TGTGCCAGTAGTATAGGTCGGGGGACCCAGTACTTC.

The chain couples TRBV28 to TRBJ1-2; D may be TRBD1 (6 bases). This CDR3 has 16 amino acids. Trimming removed 1 base at V and 4 bases at J, with 16 bases between. Germline values: CDR1 MDHEN, CDR2 SYDVKM. This CDR3 is CASSLYRRQDSYGYTF. In nucleotides, the CDR3 is TGTGCCAGCAGTTTATATCGCCGACAGGACTCCTATGGCTACACCTTC.

Only one count was recorded for this clone. The J gene is TRBJ2-2, the V gene TRBV9; possibly TRBD2 for D (6 bases). V lost 0 bases to trimming and J lost 6 bases, with 12 bases between them. The V gene's germline CDR1 is SGDLS and CDR2 YYNGEE. The CDR3 has 15 residues. CDR3 in amino acids: CASSVGGTSAGELFF. For the CDR3, the DNA is TGTGCCAGCAGCGTAGGCGGGACCTCCGCCGGGGAGCTGTTTTTT.

This chain connects TRBV19 to TRBJ1-1; 10 bases align to TRBD1. With V trimmed by 5 bases and J by 1 base, 7 bases remained unmatched. CDR1 is LNHDA, CDR2 SQIVND, per germline (reference sequence). The CDR3 spans 16 residues. This CDR3 is CASSGGTGARNTEAFF. The CDR3 DNA follows: TGTGCCAGTAGTGGGGGGACAGGGGCGCGGAACACTGAAGCTTTCTTT.

J is TRBJ2-7 and V is TRBV6-1; either TRBD1 or TRBD2 may supply D (6 bases each). The CDR3 is 17 amino acids. Germline V gives CDR1 MNHNS, CDR2 SASEGT. V lost 2 bases and J 3 bases, leaving 20 bases between the germline ends. The DNA of the CDR3 is TGTGCCAGCAGTGAACGGGGGCTCCCGAGGGGAGGCTACGAGCAGTACTTC. Translating gives CASSERGLPRGGYEQYF.

V usage is TRBV7-2 and J usage is TRBJ2-3; D perhaps matches TRBD1 (5 bases). This CDR3 region has 14 residues. Deletions cut 5 bases from V and 4 bases from J, with 13 bases between. CDR1 and CDR2 from the germline V gene are SGHTA and FQGNSA. CDR3 residues: CASSPAPRADTQYF. The CDR3 DNA reads TGTGCCAGCAGCCCAGCGCCCAGGGCAGATACGCAGTATTTT.

As regards this clone: The junction does not match germline at one end; this may be a read error. The genes are TRBV7-2 and TRBJ2-7, with D possibly TRBD2 on 7 matching bases. The CDR3 sequence is 14 residues long. Germline CDR1 SGHTA, CDR2 FQGNSA. The CDR3 coding sequence is TGTGCCAGCAGCTTACGGATCGAGGGGGGGACACTGGACTTC. It translates to CASSLRIEGGTLDF.

The rearrangement joins TRBV24-1 to TRBJ1-2, with a weak D call TRBD1 (6 bases). The V end lost 4 bases, the J end lost 3 bases, and 14 bases lay between the germline ends. The CDR3 totals 15 residues. CDR1 is KGHDR, CDR2 SFDVKD, per germline. The CDR3 region is CATSDSTGFDYGYTF. For the CDR3, the DNA is TGTGCCACCAGTGACTCAACAGGGTTCGACTATGGCTACACCTTC.

The chain employs TRBV18 and TRBJ1-5; 11 bases agree with TRBD1. This CDR3 has 15 amino acids. V lost 3 bases, J lost 7 bases, and 5 bases stayed unmatched. Germline V gives CDR1 KGHSH, CDR2 LQKENI. As DNA, the CDR3 is TGTGCCAGCTCACCCTCGGGACAGGGGGTCCAGCCCCAGCATTTT. Protein sequence: CASSPSGQGVQPQHF.